The 21 T cell receptor beta chains listed next were all sequenced from one sample in a study of blood T cell repertoires in COVID-19. Method: immunoSEQ multiplex PCR; TCRdb's copy keeps in-frame clones and lacks some. The sample contains fewer than 400,000 clones, approximately 91% of which appear only once. Material: PBMCs or T cells enriched from blood (not recorded which). The receptors come from a man aged 60 to 69 who had recovered from COVID-19.

The chain uses TRBV9 and TRBJ2-2; 8 positions match TRBD1. V trimming: 3 bases; J trimming: 5 bases; junction bases outside the gene matches: 18. The germline gives CDR1 SGDLS, CDR2 YYNGEE. The CDR3 totals 19 residues. CDR3 coding DNA: TGTGCCAGCAGCGACGGACCGAGAGCAGGGGGCGCTAAGACCGGGGAGCTGTTTTTT. Translation gives CASSDGPRAGGAKTGELFF.

V gene TRBV27 combines with J gene TRBJ2-1, with TRBD1 identical over 7 bases. J lost 1 base, V lost 5 bases, and 5 bases had no gene match. Germline assignment: CDR1 MNHEY and CDR2 SMNVEV (reference sequence). The CDR3 consists of 15 residues. In DNA form, the CDR3 reads TGTGCCAGCAGTCCGAGGGGACAGTCCTACAATGAGCAGTTCTTC. This codes for CASSPRGQSYNEQFF.

V and J are TRBV5-5 and TRBJ2-2, with 7 bases aligning to TRBD1. Looked up from germline, CDR1 is SGHKS and CDR2 is YYEKEE (reference sequence). The CDR3 runs to 17 residues. The ends lost 5 bases at V and 4 bases at J; junction bases unmatched: 14. The CDR3 bases are TGTGCCAGCAGTTTTACCGGGACAGAGTCCCTCACCGGGGAGCTGTTTTTT. This codes for CASSFTGTESLTGELFF.

The chain couples TRBV25-1 to TRBJ1-1, with 7 bases fitting TRBD1. V lost 5 bases and J lost 3; bases outside the gene matches: 9. Germline CDR1 reads MGHDK; CDR2 reads SYGVNS. This CDR3 has 15 residues. For the CDR3, the DNA is TGTGCCAGCAGTAACCCCAACAGGGGCGACACTGAAGCTTTCTTT. It encodes CASSNPNRGDTEAFF.

This sequence joins TRBV30 and TRBJ2-1; 13 bases align to TRBD2. CDR1 and CDR2 from the germline V gene are GTSNPN and SVGIG (reference sequence). J was trimmed by 6 bases and V by 0 bases; bases with no gene match: 5. The CDR3 length is 16 residues. CDR3 residues: CAWSVRGLAGVNEQFF. The CDR3 DNA reads TGTGCCTGGAGTGTACGAGGACTAGCGGGAGTCAATGAGCAGTTCTTC.

The chain links TRBV18 to TRBJ1-1; TRBD1 might be the D (5 bases). This CDR3 is built from 15 residues. The V end lost 5 bases, the J end lost 1 base, and 14 bases lay between the germline ends. Germline V gives CDR1 KGHSH, CDR2 LQKENI. The CDR3 region is CASSSAGTANTEAFF. The CDR3 DNA is TGTGCCAGCTCATCCGCGGGGACGGCGAACACTGAAGCTTTCTTT.

The chain recombines TRBV7-3 with TRBJ2-2, with a tentative D call TRBD2 (6 bases). Germline V lookup: CDR1 SGHTA, CDR2 FQGTGA. The CDR3 is made up of 15 amino acids. The ends were cut back, 3 bases at V and 4 bases at J, with 12 bases in the middle. The CDR3 DNA is TGTGCCAGCAGCTTGGGGGGAGTCCCCACCGGGGAGCTGTTTTTT. It yields the protein CASSLGGVPTGELFF.

The chain is built from TRBV4-2 and TRBJ2-7, with D possibly matching TRBD1 (6 bases). The CDR3 is 16 residues long. V shed 1 base and J shed 0 bases, with 13 bases lying between them. Per the germline V gene, CDR1 is LGHNA and CDR2 is YNFKEQ. The CDR3 loop is CASSQGGTTTSYEQYF. DNA of the CDR3: TGTGCCAGCAGCCAAGGAGGGACAACCACCTCCTACGAGCAGTACTTC.

The table lists this clone with a few counts. The chain carries TRBV19 and TRBJ2-7; the D gene is possibly TRBD2 (6 bases). This CDR3 has 14 amino acids. With 6 bases removed from V and 4 bases from J, the gap between germline ends came to 16 bases. The germline gives CDR1 LNHDA, CDR2 SQIVND (reference sequence). The CDR3 sequence is CASRSPGDRYEQYF. The CDR3 DNA reads TGTGCCAGTAGGTCGCCGGGGGATCGATACGAGCAGTACTTC.

The chain has TRBV5-1 and TRBJ1-6; the D gene is possibly TRBD1 (6 bases). CDR3 length: 19 residues. Trimming cost V 2 bases and J 0 bases, with 18 bases left between them. CDR1 is SGHRS and CDR2 is YFSETQ in the germline V gene. Written as DNA, the CDR3 is TGCGCCAGCAGCTTCATATCAGGGGTCTCCCTCTCCTATAATTCACCCCTCCACTTT. The encoded protein is CASSFISGVSLSYNSPLHF.

Here the CDR3 DNA reads TGTGCCAGCTCACCCAATCGACAGGGGGCGAGTTCACCCCTCCACTTT. The encoded protein is CASSPNRQGASSPLHF. This sequence joins TRBV18 and TRBJ1-6; 10 bases fit TRBD1. Trimming took 3 bases from V and 9 from J; bases not matched to a gene: 8. The CDR3 is made up of 16 amino acids. From germline, CDR1 is KGHSH and CDR2 LQKENI.

This chain connects TRBV29-1 to TRBJ2-3; 9 bases fit TRBD2. CDR3 length: 15 amino acids. Trimming cost V 4 bases and J 1 base; bases outside gene matches: 6. CDR1 SQVTM and CDR2 ANQGSEA come from the germline V gene. CDR3 coding DNA: TGCAGCGTTGGGGGACTAGCTTCGGGCACAGATACGCAGTATTTT. Encoded protein: CSVGGLASGTDTQYF.

The chain joins TRBV7-2 to TRBJ1-4; possible D gene TRBD1, 5 bases. V was pared by 1 base and J by 5 bases, with 11 bases between. CDR1 and CDR2 (germline): SGHTA, FQGNSA. This CDR3 has 15 amino acids. The CDR3 sequence is CASSLGRGRNEKLFF. The CDR3 bases are TGTGCCAGCAGCTTAGGGAGGGGTCGGAATGAAAAACTGTTTTTT.

The rearrangement uses TRBV29-1 and TRBJ1-1, with TRBD1 matching over 7 bases. Per germline, CDR1 SQVTM and CDR2 ANQGSEA. Trimming cost V 3 bases and J 4 bases; bases outside gene matches: 5. The CDR3 consists of 13 residues. The CDR3 reads CSVEGTVGTEAFF. DNA of the CDR3: TGCAGCGTTGAGGGGACAGTGGGCACTGAAGCTTTCTTT.

The chain employs TRBV6-5 and TRBJ2-2; possibly TRBD2 for D (5 bases). The germline V and J ends were trimmed by 6 bases and 2 bases, with 10 bases remaining between them. CDR3 length: 14 residues. CDR1 is MNHEY and CDR2 is SVGAGI in the germline V gene. CDR3 nucleotide sequence: TGTGCCAGCAGCCGACTACTAAACACCGGGGAGCTGTTTTTT. Amino acid sequence: CASSRLLNTGELFF.

This clone has only a few counts. The rearrangement links TRBV15 to TRBJ2-1, with 8 positions matching TRBD2. Per germline, CDR1 LNHNV and CDR2 YYDKDF (reference sequence). The CDR3 runs 15 residues. The J segment lost 2 bases and the V segment lost 1 base, leaving 1 base of the junction unmatched. CDR3 residues: CATSRGREAYNEQFF. The CDR3 DNA is TGTGCCACCAGCAGAGGGCGGGAGGCCTACAATGAGCAGTTCTTC.

V gene TRBV11-2 combines with J gene TRBJ2-6, with 8 positions matching TRBD2. This CDR3 has 17 residues. The V segment lost 7 bases and the J segment 4 bases; nucleotides outside the gene matches: 12. Germline V gives CDR1 SGHAT, CDR2 FQNNGV. Here the CDR3 DNA reads TGTGCCAGCATCAAGGGACTAGGGGTGGTCGGGGCCAACGTCCTGACTTTC. This gives the protein CASIKGLGVVGANVLTF.

The chain combines TRBV6-1 with TRBJ1-2; TRBD1 matches 9 bases. This CDR3 contains 15 residues. V lost 8 bases, J lost 9 bases, and 16 bases stayed unmatched. Per germline, CDR1 MNHNS and CDR2 SASEGT. This chain's CDR3 is CASWTGTGSLMSYTF. In nucleotides, the CDR3 is TGTGCCAGCTGGACCGGGACAGGGAGTCTGATGAGCTACACCTTC.

This clone came up a few times. The V gene is TRBV6-2 or TRBV6-3, the J gene TRBJ2-7; D unresolved. The V end lost 2 bases, the J end lost 4 bases, and 9 bases lay between the germline ends. CDR1 and CDR2 from the germline V gene are MNHEY and SVGEGT. The CDR3 is 13 residues long. The CDR3 nucleotides read TGTGCCAGCAGTTACCTGAGTCGATACGAGCAGTACTTC. It is translated as CASSYLSRYEQYF.

CDR3 sequence (DNA): TGTGCCAGCAGCTTATGGGGCAGAACCACAGATACGCAGTATTTT. Its translation: CASSLWGRTTDTQYF. The chain is built from TRBV7-3 and TRBJ2-3, with D maybe TRBD1 (5 bases). The CDR3 is 15 residues long. Trimming cost V 2 bases and J 2 bases, with 11 bases left between them. CDR1 SGHTA and CDR2 FQGTGA come from the germline V gene.

This rearrangement joins TRBV27 to TRBJ2-7; D not resolved. Trimming took 3 bases from V and 8 from J, leaving 17 bases between them. There are 14 residues in the CDR3. In germline, CDR1 is MNHEY, CDR2 SMNVEV (reference sequence). The CDR3 sequence: CASSLDRSRLQQYF. The CDR3 DNA follows: TGTGCCAGCAGTTTGGATCGGTCGAGGTTACAGCAGTACTTC.